The clone carrying this T cell receptor beta chain has only a few counts. Germline V gives CDR1 SGHVS, CDR2 FQNEAQ. Trimming at V came to 5 bases and at J to 6 bases, leaving 10 bases not matched to a gene. The CDR3 is 16 residues long. TCRdb processed the 5' RACE reads anew with MiXCR; each CDR3 protein has one entry. The data contain under 65,000 distinct CDR3 sequences, roughly 28% of them singletons. The sequenced sample was tumor-infiltrating memory CD4+ T cells sorted from the breast tumor. Subset meaning: memory CD4+ T cells, CD4+CD45RO+CD25-. This chain links TRBV7-8 with TRBJ1-6; 7 positions agree with TRBD1. This TCR came from a female donor with breast cancer. Here the CDR3 reads CASSAGQLNRNSPLHF. CDR3 sequence (DNA): TGTGCCAGCAGCGCGGGACAGCTAAATCGTAATTCACCCCTCCACTTT. Based on the CDR3 plus reference TRBV7-8 and TRBJ1-6, the full variable domain is GAGVSQSPRYKVAKRGQDVALRCDPISGHVSLFWYQQALGQGPEFLTYFQNEAQLDKSGLPSDRFFAERPEGSVSTLKIQRTQQEDSAVYLCASSAGQLNRNSPLHFGNGTRLTVT.